The 8 T cell receptor beta chains listed next were all sequenced from one sample in a study of blood T cell repertoires in COVID-19. Repertoires were generated with immunoSEQ multiplex PCR, while TCRdb's copy carries only in-frame clones and drops some. Among about 40,000 clones listed, over 75% were seen once. The sequenced sample consisted of peripheral blood. The origin of the receptors is a woman in her 70s with acute or convalescent COVID-19.

The chain combines TRBV10-3 with TRBJ1-2; D might be TRBD1 (6 bases). Trimming shortened V by 7 bases and J by 8 bases, and 20 bases separated the two germline ends. Looked up from germline, CDR1 is ENHRY and CDR2 is SYGVKD. This CDR3 region has 14 residues. CDR3 sequence (DNA): TGTGCCATCAATCCTACAGGGATTTTGCAGGGCTACACCTTC. It yields the protein CAINPTGILQGYTF.

This CDR3 reads CASSSGGSNQPQHF. CDR3 DNA: TGTGCCAGCAGCTCGGGGGGGAGCAATCAGCCCCAGCATTTT. The chain uses TRBV7-9 and TRBJ1-5; tentative D call: TRBD1 (5 bases). Germline V gene data show CDR1 as SEHNR and CDR2 as FQNEAQ (reference sequence). Trimming pared 4 bases from V and 1 base from J, leaving 8 bases between. The CDR3 is 14 amino acids. Based on the CDR3 plus reference TRBV7-9 and TRBJ1-5, the full variable domain is DTGVSQNPRHKITKRGQNVTFRCDPISEHNRLYWYRQTLGQGPEFLTYFQNEAQLEKSRLLSDRFSAERPKGSFSTLEIQRTEQGDSAMYLCASSSGGSNQPQHFGDGTRLSIL.

This chain uses TRBV29-1 with TRBJ1-1, with 7 bases aligning to TRBD1. The germline gives CDR1 SQVTM, CDR2 ANQGSEA. This CDR3 has 13 residues. V shed 7 bases and J 0 bases; nucleotides not matched to a gene: 5. CDR3 in amino acids: CSATGQMNTEAFF. The CDR3 DNA is TGCAGCGCCACGGGACAGATGAACACTGAAGCTTTCTTT.

This chain links TRBV30 with TRBJ2-1, with 8 positions matching TRBD2. The CDR3 extends over 13 amino acids. After removal of 0 bases from V and 11 bases from J, the junction contained 6 bases not matched to a gene. Germline loops: CDR1 GTSNPN, CDR2 SVGIG (reference sequence). For the CDR3, the DNA is TGTGCCTGGAGTGTAACGGGGGGGGTGAAGCAGTTCTTC. As protein: CAWSVTGGVKQFF.

The chain couples TRBV13 to TRBJ2-7; 7 bases fit TRBD1. The CDR3 totals 14 residues. Trimming took 5 bases from V and 0 from J; bases not matched to a gene: 4. Germline-derived CDR1 and CDR2 are PRHDT and FYEKMQ (reference sequence). The CDR3 nucleotides are TGTGCCAGCAGCGAGGGACAGTTCTCCTACGAGCAGTACGTC. This gives the protein CASSEGQFSYEQYV.

V and J are TRBV9 and TRBJ1-5; the D gene is possibly TRBD1 (5 bases). The V gene lost 4 bases and the J gene lost 4 bases, with 9 bases spanning the gap. Germline loops: CDR1 SGDLS, CDR2 YYNGEE. The length of the CDR3 is 13 residues. CDR3 sequence reads: CASSSSGNQPQHF. DNA for the CDR3: TGTGCCAGCAGCTCTTCAGGGAATCAGCCCCAGCATTTT.

This chain uses TRBV6-2 or TRBV6-3 with TRBJ2-5; 9 bases agree with TRBD1. Germline V gives CDR1 MNHEY, CDR2 SVGEGT. V lost 6 bases to trimming and J lost 3 bases; unmatched junction nucleotides: 2. The CDR3 consists of 13 residues. Written as DNA, the CDR3 is TGTGCCAGCAGCCGGGACAGGGAAGAGACCCAGTACTTC. Translating gives CASSRDREETQYF.

The J gene is TRBJ1-6, the V gene TRBV19; 7 bases align to TRBD1. Germline values: CDR1 LNHDA, CDR2 SQIVND (reference sequence). The CDR3 spans 18 residues. J gave up 0 bases and V 5 bases, and 10 bases lay outside the gene matches. The CDR3 is CASSLGTVSRSYNSPLHF. The CDR3 coding sequence is TGTGCCAGTAGTTTGGGGACAGTCAGCCGCTCCTATAATTCACCCCTCCACTTT.